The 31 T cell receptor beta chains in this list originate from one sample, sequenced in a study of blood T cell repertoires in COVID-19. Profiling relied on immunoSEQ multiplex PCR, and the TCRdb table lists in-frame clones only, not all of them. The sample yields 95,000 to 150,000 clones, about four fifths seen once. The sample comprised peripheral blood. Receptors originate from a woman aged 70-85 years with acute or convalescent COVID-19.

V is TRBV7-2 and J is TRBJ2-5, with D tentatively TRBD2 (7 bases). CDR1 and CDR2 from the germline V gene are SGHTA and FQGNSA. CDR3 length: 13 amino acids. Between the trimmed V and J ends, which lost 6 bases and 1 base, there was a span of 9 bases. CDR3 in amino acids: CASRRGLQETQYF. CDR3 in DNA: TGTGCCAGCAGGCGGGGGCTCCAAGAGACCCAGTACTTC.

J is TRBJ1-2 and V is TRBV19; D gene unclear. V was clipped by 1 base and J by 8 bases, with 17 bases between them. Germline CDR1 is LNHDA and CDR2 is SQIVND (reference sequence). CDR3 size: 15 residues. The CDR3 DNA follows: TGTGCCAGTAGTATAGCACGTTCCGGGTTCGGAGGCTACACCTTC. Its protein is CASSIARSGFGGYTF. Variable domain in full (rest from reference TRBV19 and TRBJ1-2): DGGITQSPKYLFRKEGQNVTLSCEQNLNHDAMYWYRQDPGQGLRLIYYSQIVNDFQKGDIAEGYSVSREKKESFPLTVTSAQKNPTAFYLCASSIARSGFGGYTFGSGTRLTVV.

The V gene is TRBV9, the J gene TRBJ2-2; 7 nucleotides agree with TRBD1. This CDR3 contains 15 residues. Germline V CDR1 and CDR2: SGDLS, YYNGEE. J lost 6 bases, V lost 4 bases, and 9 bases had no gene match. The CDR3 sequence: CASSTQGGTPGELFF. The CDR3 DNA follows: TGTGCCAGCAGCACCCAAGGGGGCACCCCCGGGGAGCTGTTTTTT.

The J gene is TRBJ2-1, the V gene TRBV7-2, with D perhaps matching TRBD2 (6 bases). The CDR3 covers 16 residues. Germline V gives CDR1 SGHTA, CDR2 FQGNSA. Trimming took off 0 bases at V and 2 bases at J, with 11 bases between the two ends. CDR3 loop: CASSLAGGAAYNEQFF. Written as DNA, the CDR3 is TGTGCCAGCAGCTTAGCAGGAGGGGCAGCCTACAATGAGCAGTTCTTC.

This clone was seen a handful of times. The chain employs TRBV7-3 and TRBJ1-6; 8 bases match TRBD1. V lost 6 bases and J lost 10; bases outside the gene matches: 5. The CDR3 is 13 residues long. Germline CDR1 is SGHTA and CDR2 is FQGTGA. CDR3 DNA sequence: TGTGCCAGCAGTGGACAGGGAGGGTCACCCCTCCACTTT. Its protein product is CASSGQGGSPLHF.

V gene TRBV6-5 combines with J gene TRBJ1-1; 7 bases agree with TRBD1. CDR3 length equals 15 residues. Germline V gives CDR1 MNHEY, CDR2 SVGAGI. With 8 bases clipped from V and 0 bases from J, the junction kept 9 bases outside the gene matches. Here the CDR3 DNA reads TGTGCCAGCCACGGACAGGCCTTAATGAACACTGAAGCTTTCTTT. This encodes CASHGQALMNTEAFF.

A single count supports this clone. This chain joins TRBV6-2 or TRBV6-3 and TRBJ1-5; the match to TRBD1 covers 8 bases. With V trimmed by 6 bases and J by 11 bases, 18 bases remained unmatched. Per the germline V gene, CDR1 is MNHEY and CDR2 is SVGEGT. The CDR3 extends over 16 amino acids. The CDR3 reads CASSPNRGISAKAQHF. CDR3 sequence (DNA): TGTGCCAGCAGCCCAAACAGGGGGATATCAGCAAAGGCCCAGCATTTT.

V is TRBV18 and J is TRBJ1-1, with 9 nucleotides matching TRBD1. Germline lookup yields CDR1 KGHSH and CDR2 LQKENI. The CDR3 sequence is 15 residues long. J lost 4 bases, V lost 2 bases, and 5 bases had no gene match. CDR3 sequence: CASSPFTGGITEAFF. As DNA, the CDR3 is TGTGCCAGCTCACCATTTACAGGGGGCATCACTGAAGCTTTCTTT.

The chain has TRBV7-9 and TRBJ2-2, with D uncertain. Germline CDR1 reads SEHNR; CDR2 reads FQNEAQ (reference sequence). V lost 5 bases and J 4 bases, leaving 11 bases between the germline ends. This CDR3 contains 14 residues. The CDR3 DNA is TGTGCCAGCAGCCTCAGCTCAGGCACCGGGGAGCTGTTTTTT. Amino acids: CASSLSSGTGELFF.

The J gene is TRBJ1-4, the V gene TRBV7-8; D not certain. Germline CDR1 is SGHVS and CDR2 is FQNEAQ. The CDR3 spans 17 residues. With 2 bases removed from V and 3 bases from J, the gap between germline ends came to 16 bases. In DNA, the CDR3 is TGTGCCAGCAGCTTACTGGCGGGTCTATCCGCTAATGAAAAACTGTTTTTT. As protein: CASSLLAGLSANEKLFF. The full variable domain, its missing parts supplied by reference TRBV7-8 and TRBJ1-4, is GAGVSQSPRYKVAKRGQDVALRCDPISGHVSLFWYQQALGQGPEFLTYFQNEAQLDKSGLPSDRFFAERPEGSVSTLKIQRTQQEDSAVYLCASSLLAGLSANEKLFFGSGTQLSVL.

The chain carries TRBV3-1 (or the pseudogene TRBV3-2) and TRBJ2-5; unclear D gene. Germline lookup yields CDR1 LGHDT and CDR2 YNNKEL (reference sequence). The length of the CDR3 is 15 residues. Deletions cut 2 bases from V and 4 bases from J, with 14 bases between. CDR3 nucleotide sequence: TGTGCCAGCAGCCAAAGTCTTGCGACGGGAGAGACCCAGTACTTC. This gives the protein CASSQSLATGETQYF.

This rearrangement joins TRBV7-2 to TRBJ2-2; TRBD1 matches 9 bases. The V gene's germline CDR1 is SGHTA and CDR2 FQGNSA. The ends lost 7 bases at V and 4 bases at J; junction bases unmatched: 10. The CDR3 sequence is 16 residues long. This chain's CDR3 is CASKLQGARGTGELFF. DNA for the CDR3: TGTGCCAGCAAACTACAGGGGGCGCGGGGCACCGGGGAGCTGTTTTTT.

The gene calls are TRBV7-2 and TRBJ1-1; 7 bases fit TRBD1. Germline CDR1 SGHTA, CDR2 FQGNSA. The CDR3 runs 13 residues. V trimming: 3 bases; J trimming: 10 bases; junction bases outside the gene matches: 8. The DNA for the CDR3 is TGTGCCAGCAGCTTTGGGACAGCCTATGGAGCTTTCTTT. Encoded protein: CASSFGTAYGAFF. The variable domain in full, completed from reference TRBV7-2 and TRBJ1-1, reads GAGVSQSPSNKVTEKGKDVELRCDPISGHTALYWYRQSLGQGLEFLIYFQGNSAPDKSGLPSDRFSAERTGGSVSTLTIQRTQQEDSAVYLCASSFGTAYGAFFGQGTRLTVV.

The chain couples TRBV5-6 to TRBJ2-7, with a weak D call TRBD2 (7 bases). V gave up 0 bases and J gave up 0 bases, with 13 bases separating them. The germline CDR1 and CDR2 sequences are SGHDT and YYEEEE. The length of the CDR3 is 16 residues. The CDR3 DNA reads TGTGCCAGCAGCTTGGTGGGGGGGGCCCTCTCCTACGAGCAGTACTTC. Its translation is CASSLVGGALSYEQYF.

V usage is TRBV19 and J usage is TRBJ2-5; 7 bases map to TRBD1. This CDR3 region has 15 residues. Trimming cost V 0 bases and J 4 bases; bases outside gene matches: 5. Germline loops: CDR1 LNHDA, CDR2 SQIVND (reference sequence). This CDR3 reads CASSIDRKGAETQYF. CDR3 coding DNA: TGTGCCAGTAGTATAGATCGGAAGGGGGCAGAGACCCAGTACTTC.

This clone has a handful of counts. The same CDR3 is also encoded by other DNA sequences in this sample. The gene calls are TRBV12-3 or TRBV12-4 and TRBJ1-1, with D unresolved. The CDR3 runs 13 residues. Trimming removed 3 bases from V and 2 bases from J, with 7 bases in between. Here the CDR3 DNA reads TGTGCCAGCAGTTTGGGGAGAAACACTGAAGCTTTCTTT. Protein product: CASSLGRNTEAFF.

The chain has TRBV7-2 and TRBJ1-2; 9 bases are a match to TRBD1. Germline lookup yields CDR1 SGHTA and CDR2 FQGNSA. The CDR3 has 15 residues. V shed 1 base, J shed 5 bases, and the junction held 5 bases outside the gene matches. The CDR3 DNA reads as TGTGCCAGCAGCTTAGGGGGACAGGGAGGGTATGGCTACACCTTC. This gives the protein CASSLGGQGGYGYTF.

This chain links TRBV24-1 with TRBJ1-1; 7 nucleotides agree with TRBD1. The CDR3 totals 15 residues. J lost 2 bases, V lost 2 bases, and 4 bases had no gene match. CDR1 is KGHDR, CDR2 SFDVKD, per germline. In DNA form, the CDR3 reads TGTGCCACCAGTGATTCCAGGGGGTTAAACACTGAAGCTTTCTTT. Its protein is CATSDSRGLNTEAFF.

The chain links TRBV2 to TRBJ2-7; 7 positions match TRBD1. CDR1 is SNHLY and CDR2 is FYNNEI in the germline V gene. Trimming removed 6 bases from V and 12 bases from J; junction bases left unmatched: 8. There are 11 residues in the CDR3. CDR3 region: CASSRDREGYV. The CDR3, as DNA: TGTGCCAGCAGCCGAGACAGGGAAGGGTACGTC.

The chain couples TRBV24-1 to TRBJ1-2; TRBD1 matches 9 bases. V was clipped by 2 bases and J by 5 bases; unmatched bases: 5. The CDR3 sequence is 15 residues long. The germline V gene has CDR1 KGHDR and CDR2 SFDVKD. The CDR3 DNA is TGTGCCACCAGTGATTGGACAGGGGAGGAGTATGGCTACACCTTC. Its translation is CATSDWTGEEYGYTF.

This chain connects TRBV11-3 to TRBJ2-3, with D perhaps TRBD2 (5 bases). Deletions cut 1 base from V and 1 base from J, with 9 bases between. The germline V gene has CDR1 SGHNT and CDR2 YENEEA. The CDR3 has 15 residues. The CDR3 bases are TGTGCCAGCAGCTTAGGTAACGGGGGCACAGATACGCAGTATTTT. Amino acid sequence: CASSLGNGGTDTQYF.

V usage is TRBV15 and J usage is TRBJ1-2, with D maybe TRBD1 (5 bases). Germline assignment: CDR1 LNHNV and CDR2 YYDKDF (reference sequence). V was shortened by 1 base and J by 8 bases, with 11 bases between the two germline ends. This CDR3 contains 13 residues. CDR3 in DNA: TGTGCCACCAGCAGAGGCTCACAGGCCGGCTACACCTTC. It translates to CATSRGSQAGYTF.

CDR3 bases: TGTGCCAGCAGCAAAGCTAGAGGTATTTCGGACAGGAGCCTATATAGCAATCAGCCCCAGCATTTT. Translation: CASSKARGISDRSLYSNQPQHF. The V call is TRBV21-1, the J call TRBJ1-5; the table calls TRBD1, which could not be checked here. TRBV21-1 is assigned pseudogene status. The CDR3 runs to 22 residues.

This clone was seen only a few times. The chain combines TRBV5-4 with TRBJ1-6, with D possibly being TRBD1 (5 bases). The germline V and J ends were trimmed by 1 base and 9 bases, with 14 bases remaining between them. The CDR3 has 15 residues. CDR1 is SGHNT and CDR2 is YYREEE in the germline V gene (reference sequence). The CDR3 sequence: CASSLNFQGSSPLHF. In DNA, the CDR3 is TGTGCCAGCAGCTTGAACTTCCAGGGAAGTTCACCCCTCCACTTT.

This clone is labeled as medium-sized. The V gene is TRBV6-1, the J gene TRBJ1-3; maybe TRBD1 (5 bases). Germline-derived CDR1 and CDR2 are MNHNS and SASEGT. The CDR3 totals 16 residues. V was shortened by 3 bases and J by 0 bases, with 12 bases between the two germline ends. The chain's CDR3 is CASSDPRASSGNTIYF. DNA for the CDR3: TGTGCCAGCAGTGACCCCAGGGCCAGCTCTGGAAACACCATATATTTT.

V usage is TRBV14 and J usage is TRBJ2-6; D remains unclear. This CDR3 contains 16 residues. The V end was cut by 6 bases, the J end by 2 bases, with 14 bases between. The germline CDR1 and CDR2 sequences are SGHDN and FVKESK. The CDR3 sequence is CASSIGSRAGANVLTF. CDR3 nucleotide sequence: TGTGCCAGCAGTATTGGTTCTAGAGCTGGGGCCAACGTCCTGACTTTC.

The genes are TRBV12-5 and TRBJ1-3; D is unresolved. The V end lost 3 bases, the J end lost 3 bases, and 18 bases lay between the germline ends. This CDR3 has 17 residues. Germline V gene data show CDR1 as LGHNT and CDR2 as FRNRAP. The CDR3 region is CASGFWASQVGGNTIYF. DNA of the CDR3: TGTGCTAGTGGTTTCTGGGCCTCCCAGGTGGGTGGAAACACCATATATTTT.

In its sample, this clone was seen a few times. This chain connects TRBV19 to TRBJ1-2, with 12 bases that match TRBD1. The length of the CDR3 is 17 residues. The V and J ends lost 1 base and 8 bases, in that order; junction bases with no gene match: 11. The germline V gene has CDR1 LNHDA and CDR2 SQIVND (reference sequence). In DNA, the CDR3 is TGTGCCAGTAGTATAGTGGCCCGGGACAGGGGGCCCCTGGGCTACACCTTC. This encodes CASSIVARDRGPLGYTF.

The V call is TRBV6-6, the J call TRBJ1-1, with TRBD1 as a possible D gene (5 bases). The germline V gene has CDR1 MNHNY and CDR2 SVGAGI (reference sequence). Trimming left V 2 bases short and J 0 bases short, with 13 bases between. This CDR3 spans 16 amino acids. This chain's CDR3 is CASSYKGAGLNTEAFF. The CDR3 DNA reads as TGTGCCAGCAGTTACAAAGGGGCCGGACTGAACACTGAAGCTTTCTTT.

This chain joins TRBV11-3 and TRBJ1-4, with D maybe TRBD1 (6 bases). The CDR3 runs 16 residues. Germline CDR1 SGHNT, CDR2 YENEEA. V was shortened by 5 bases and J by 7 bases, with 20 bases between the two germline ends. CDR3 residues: CASSHSVAGAGEKLFF. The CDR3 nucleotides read TGTGCCAGCAGCCATAGCGTTGCAGGGGCAGGTGAAAAACTGTTTTTT.

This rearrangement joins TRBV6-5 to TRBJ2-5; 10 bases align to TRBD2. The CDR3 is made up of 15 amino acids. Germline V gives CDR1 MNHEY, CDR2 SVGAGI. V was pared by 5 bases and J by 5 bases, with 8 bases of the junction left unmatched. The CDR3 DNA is TGTGCCAGCAGTCTGCAGCGGGGGGGCGTCGAGACCCAGTACTTC. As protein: CASSLQRGGVETQYF.